A selection of T cell receptor beta chains follows, all from one sample in a study of blood T cell repertoires in COVID-19. This table comes from immunoSEQ multiplex PCR, and its TCRdb copy is limited to in-frame clones, with some not included. The sample records about 180,000 clones, roughly 85% being singletons. Sequenced sample: PBMCs or T cells enriched from blood (not recorded which). Receptors originate from a woman younger than 30 who had recovered from COVID-19. The CDR3 runs from the conserved cysteine through the conserved F or W. D genes are given only for firm matches. A clone size is listed for some rows: how often the clone was seen (once, few, many), or a class if it is expanded.

CDR3 length	V gene	clone size	J gene	D gene	CDR3 DNA	CDR3 protein
13	TRBV19	few	TRBJ1-4	NA	TGTGCCAGTAGAGGAAGGGAGGATGAAAAACTGTTTTTT	CASRGREDEKLFF
13	TRBV2	NA	TRBJ2-7	NA	TGTGCCAGCAGTTGGGACACTTCCTACGAGCAGTACTTC	CASSWDTSYEQYF
14	TRBV11-2	NA	TRBJ1-2	NA	TGTGCCAGCAGCTTAATCGGGGATAGGGATGGCTACACCTTC	CASSLIGDRDGYTF
15	TRBV5-1	few	TRBJ1-4	NA	TGCGCCAGCAGCACAGGACGTCAACCAAATGAAAAACTGTTTTTT	CASSTGRQPNEKLFF
15	TRBV15	once	TRBJ1-3	TRBD1	TGTGCCACCAGCAGGGCGACAGGGAACGGAAACACCATATATTTT	CATSRATGNGNTIYF
13	TRBV27	NA	TRBJ2-5	TRBD1	TGTGCCAGCAGGGACAGGGGGCAGGGGACCCAGTACTTC	CASRDRGQGTQYF
16	TRBV28	NA	TRBJ1-1	NA	TGTGCCATCTCCCGGACTAGCGGCAGGGTAAGCACTGAAGCTTTCTTT	CAISRTSGRVSTEAFF
16	TRBV7-9	NA	TRBJ1-4	NA	TGTGCCAGCAGCTTAGTCGCCGGGATGGGGAATGAAAAACTGTTTTTT	CASSLVAGMGNEKLFF
15	TRBV7-8	NA	TRBJ2-1	TRBD1	TGTGCCAGCAGCTCAACGGGACAGGGGACCGATGAGCAGTTCTTC	CASSSTGQGTDEQFF
16	TRBV7-8	NA	TRBJ1-1	NA	TGTGCCAGCAGCTTAGGAGGTTCAGCCTTGAACACTGAAGCTTTCTTT	CASSLGGSALNTEAFF